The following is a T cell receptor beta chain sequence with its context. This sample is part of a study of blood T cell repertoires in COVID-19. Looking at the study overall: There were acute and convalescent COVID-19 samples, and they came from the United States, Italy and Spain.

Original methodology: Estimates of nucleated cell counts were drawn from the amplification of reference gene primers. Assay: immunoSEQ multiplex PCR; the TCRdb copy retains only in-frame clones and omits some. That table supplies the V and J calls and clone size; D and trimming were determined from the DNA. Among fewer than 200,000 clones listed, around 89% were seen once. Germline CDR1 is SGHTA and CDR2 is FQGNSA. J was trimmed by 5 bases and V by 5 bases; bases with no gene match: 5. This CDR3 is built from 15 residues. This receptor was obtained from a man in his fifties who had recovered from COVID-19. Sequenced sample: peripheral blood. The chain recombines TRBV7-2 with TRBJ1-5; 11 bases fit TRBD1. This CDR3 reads CASSPGTGGDQPQHF. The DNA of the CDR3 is TGTGCCAGCAGCCCAGGGACAGGGGGTGATCAGCCCCAGCATTTT.